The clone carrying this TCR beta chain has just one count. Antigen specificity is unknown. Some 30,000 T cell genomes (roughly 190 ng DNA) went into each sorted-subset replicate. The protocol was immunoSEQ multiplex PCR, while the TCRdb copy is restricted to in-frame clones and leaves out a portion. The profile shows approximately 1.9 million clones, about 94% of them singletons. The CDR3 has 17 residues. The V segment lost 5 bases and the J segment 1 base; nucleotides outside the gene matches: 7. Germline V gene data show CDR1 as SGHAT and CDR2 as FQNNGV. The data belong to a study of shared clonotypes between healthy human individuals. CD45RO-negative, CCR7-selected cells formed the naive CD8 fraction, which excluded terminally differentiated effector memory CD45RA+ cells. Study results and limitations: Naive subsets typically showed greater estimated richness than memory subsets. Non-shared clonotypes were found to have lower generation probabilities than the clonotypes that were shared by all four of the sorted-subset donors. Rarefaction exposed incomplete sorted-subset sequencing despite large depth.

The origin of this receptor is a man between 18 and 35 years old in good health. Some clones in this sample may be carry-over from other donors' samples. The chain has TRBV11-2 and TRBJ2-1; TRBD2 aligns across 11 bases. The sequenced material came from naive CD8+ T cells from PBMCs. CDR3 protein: CASSPQIAGGSYNEQFF. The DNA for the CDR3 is TGTGCCAGCAGCCCGCAGATAGCGGGAGGGTCCTACAATGAGCAGTTCTTC.